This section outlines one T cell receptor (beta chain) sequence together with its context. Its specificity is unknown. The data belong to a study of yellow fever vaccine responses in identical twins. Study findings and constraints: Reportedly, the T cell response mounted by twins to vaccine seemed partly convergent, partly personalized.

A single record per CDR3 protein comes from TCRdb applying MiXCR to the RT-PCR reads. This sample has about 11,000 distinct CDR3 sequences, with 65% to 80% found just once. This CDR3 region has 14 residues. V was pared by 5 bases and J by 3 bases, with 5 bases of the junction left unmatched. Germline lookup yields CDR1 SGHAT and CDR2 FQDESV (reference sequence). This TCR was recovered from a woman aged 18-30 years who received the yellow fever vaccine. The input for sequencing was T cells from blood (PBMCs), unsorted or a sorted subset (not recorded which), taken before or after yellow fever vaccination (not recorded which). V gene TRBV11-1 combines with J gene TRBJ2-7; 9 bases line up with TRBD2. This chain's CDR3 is CASSPILAGYEQYF. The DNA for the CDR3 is TGTGCCAGCAGCCCGATACTAGCGGGCTACGAGCAGTACTTC.